This TCR beta chain was found in a study of PD-1 blockade in classical Hodgkin lymphoma. The time point was: cycle 4 day 1 (C4D1), after less than 7 weeks of nivolumab. All the patients suffered relapse after autologous stem cell transplantation, and brentuximab vedotin exposure differed. The patients, who had relapsed/refractory classical Hodgkin lymphoma, achieved best responses of complete response, partial response or progressive disease. V was clipped by 2 bases and J by 8 bases, with 16 bases between them. This CDR3 contains 14 residues. Per the germline V gene, CDR1 is SGHTS and CDR2 is YDEGEE. TCRdb keeps only in-frame clones here, not all; method: immunoSEQ multiplex PCR. The table records about 90,000 clones, 83% of them present only once.

The sequence was collected from a human donor with classical Hodgkin lymphoma. Here the sequenced sample was peripheral blood mononuclear cells (PBMCs), taken before the fourth cycle of nivolumab. This chain connects TRBV5-8 to TRBJ1-2; D is possibly TRBD1 (5 bases). The CDR3 sequence: CASSLSQGVGGYTF. The CDR3 DNA is TGTGCCAGCAGCTTAAGCCAGGGAGTTGGCGGCTACACCTTC. The full variable domain, rest sourced from reference TRBV5-8 and TRBJ1-2, is EAGVTQSPTHLIKTRGQQATLRCSPISGHTSVYWYQQALGLGLQFLLWYDEGEERNRGNFPPRFSGRQFPNYSSELNVNALELEDSALYLCASSLSQGVGGYTFGSGTRLTVV.